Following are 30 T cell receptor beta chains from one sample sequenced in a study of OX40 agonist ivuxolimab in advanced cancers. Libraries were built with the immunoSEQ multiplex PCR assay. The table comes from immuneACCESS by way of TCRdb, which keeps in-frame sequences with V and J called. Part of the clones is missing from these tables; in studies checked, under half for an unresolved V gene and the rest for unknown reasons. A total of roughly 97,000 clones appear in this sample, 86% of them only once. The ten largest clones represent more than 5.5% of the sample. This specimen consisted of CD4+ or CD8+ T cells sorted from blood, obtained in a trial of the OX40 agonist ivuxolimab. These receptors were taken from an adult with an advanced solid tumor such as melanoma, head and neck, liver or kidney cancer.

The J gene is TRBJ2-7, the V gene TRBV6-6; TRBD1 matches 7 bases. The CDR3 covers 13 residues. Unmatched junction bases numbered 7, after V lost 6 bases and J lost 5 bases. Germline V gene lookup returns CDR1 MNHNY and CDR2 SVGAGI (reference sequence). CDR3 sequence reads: CASRQGSANEQYF. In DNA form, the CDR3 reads TGTGCCAGCAGACAGGGGTCGGCTAACGAGCAGTACTTC.

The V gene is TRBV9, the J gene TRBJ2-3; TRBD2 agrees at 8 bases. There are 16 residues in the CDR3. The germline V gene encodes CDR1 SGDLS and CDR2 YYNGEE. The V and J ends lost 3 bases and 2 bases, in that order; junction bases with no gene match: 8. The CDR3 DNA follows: TGTGCCAGCAGCGCCGGGGCGGGAGGCTACACAGATACGCAGTATTTT. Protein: CASSAGAGGYTDTQYF.

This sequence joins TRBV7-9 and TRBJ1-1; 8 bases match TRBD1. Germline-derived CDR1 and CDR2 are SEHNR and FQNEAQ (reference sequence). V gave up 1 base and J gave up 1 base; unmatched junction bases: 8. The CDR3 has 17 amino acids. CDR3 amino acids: CASSLGQGNGRNTEAFF. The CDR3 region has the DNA TGTGCCAGCAGCTTAGGACAGGGGAACGGAAGGAACACTGAAGCTTTCTTT.

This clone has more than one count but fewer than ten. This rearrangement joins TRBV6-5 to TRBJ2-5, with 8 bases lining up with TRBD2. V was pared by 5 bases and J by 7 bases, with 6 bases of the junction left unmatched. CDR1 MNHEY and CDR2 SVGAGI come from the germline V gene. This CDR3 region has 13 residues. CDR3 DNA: TGTGCCAGCAGTCTGAACGCGGGAGGGACCCAGTACTTC. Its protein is CASSLNAGGTQYF.

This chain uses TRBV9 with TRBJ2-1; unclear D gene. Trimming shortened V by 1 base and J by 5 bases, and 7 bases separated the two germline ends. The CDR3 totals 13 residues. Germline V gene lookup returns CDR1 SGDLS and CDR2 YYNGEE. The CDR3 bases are TGTGCCAGCAGCGTACAGGCCCACAATGAGCAGTTCTTC. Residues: CASSVQAHNEQFF.

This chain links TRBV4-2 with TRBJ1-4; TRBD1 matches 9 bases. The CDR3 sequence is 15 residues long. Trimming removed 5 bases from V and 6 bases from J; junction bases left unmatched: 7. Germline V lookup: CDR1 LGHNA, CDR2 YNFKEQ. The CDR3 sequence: CASSKPGQGHEKLFF. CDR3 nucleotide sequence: TGTGCCAGCAGCAAACCGGGACAGGGCCATGAAAAACTGTTTTTT.

DNA of the CDR3: TGTGCCAGCAGCCAAGATGTGGGAGACACTGAAGCTTTCTTT. Its protein product is CASSQDVGDTEAFF. This chain links TRBV4-2 with TRBJ1-1; D unresolved. Trimming removed 0 bases at V and 3 bases at J, with 8 bases between. This CDR3 contains 14 residues. The germline V gene encodes CDR1 LGHNA and CDR2 YNFKEQ.

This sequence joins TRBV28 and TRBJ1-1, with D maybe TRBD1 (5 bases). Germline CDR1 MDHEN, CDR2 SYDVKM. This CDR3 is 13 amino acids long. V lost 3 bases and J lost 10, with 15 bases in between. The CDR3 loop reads CASSLEGFRGAFF. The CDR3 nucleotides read TGTGCCAGCAGTTTGGAAGGATTTAGGGGAGCTTTCTTT.

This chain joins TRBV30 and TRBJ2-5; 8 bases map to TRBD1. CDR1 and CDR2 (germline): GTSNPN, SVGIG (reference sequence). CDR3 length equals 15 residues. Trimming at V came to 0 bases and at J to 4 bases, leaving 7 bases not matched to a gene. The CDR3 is CAWSVQGAQGETQYF. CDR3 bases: TGTGCCTGGAGTGTCCAGGGGGCCCAGGGAGAGACCCAGTACTTC.

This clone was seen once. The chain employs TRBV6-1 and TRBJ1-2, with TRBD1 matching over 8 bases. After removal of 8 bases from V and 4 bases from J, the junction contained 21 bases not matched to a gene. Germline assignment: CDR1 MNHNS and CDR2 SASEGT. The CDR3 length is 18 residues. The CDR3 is CASGGIPGGASPLYGYTF. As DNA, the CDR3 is TGTGCCAGCGGTGGGATTCCAGGGGGCGCCTCCCCCCTCTATGGCTACACCTTC.

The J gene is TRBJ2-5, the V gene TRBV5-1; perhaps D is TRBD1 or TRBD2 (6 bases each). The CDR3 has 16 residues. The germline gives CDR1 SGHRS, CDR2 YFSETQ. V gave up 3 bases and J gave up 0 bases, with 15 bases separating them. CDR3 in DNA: TGCGCCAGCAGCTCTGGGGGGACAAAGTACCAAGAGACCCAGTACTTC. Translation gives CASSSGGTKYQETQYF.

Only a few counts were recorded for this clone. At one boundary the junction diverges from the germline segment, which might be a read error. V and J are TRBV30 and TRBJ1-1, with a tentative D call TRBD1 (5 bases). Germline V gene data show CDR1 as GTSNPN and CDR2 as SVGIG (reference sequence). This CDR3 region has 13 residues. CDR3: CAGRTMLNTEAFF. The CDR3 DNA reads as TGTGCCGGGAGGACAATGTTGAACACTGAAGCTTTCTTT.

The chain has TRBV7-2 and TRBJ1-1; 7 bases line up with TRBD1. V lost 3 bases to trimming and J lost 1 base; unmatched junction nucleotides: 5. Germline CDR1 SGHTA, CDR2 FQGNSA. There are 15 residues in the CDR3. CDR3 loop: CASSFTGVTNTEAFF. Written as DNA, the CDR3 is TGTGCCAGCAGCTTTACAGGGGTGACGAACACTGAAGCTTTCTTT.

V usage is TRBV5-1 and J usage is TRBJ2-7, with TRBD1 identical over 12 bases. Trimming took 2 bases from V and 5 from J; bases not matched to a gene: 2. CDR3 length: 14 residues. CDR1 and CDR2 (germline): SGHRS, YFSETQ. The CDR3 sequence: CASSFGTGGHEQYF. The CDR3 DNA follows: TGCGCCAGCAGCTTCGGGACAGGGGGCCACGAGCAGTACTTC.

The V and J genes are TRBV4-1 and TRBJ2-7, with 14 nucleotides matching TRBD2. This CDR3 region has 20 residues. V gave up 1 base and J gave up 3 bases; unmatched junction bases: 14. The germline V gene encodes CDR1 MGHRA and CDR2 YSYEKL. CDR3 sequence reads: CASSQGTLGTSGSFNYEQYF. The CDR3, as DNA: TGCGCCAGCAGCCAAGGGACCTTGGGGACTAGCGGGAGCTTTAACTACGAGCAGTACTTC.

The CDR3 bases are TGTGCCAGCAGCTTGCTAGGGAGCCAAGAGACCCAGTACTTC. It codes for CASSLLGSQETQYF. The chain uses TRBV5-6 and TRBJ2-5; D perhaps matches TRBD2 (5 bases). This CDR3 comprises 14 residues. V lost 1 base to trimming and J lost 1 base, with 8 bases between them. Per the germline V gene, CDR1 is SGHDT and CDR2 is YYEEEE.

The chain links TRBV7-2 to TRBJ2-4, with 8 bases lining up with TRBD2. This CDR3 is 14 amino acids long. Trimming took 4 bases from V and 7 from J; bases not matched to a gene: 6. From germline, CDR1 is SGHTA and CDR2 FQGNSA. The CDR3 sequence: CASSSGGGRNIQYF. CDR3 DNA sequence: TGTGCCAGCAGCTCCGGCGGGGGGCGTAACATTCAGTACTTC.

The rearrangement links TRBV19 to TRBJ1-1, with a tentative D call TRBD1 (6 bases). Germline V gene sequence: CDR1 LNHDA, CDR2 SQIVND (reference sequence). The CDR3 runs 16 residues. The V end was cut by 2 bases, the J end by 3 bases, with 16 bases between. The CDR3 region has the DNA TGTGCCAGTAGTATAATAAGGAGGAGGGGGGACACTGAAGCTTTCTTT. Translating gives CASSIIRRRGDTEAFF.

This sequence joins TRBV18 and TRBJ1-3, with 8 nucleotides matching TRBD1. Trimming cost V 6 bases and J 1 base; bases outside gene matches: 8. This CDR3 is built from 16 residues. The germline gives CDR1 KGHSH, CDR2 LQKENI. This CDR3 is CASSPNRGTSGNTIYF. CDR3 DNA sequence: TGTGCCAGCTCGCCTAACAGGGGGACTTCTGGAAACACCATATATTTT.

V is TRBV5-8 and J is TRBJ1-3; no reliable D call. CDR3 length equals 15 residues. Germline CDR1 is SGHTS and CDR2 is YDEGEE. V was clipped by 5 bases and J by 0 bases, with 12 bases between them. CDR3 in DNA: TGTGCCAGCAGTCGAAGATTAGCCTCTGGAAACACCATATATTTT. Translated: CASSRRLASGNTIYF.

The CDR3 sequence: CASSYQGPDQPQHF. The CDR3 bases are TGTGCCAGCAGTTATCAGGGTCCGGATCAGCCCCAGCATTTT. V is TRBV7-9 and J is TRBJ1-5; possible D gene TRBD1, 5 bases. V was pared by 6 bases and J by 5 bases, with 14 bases between. The germline gives CDR1 SEHNR, CDR2 FQNEAQ (reference sequence). The CDR3 consists of 14 residues.

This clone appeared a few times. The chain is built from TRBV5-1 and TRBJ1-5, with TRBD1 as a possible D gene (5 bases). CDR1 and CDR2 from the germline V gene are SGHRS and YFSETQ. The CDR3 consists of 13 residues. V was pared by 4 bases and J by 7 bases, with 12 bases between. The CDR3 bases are TGCGCCAGCAGCGAGGGGTCGCGACAGCCCCAGCATTTT. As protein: CASSEGSRQPQHF.

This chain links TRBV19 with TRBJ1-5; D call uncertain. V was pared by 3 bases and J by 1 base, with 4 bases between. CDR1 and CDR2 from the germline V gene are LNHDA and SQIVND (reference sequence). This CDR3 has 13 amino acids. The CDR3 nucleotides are TGTGCCAGTAGTATGTGGAGCAATCAGCCCCAGCATTTT. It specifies CASSMWSNQPQHF.

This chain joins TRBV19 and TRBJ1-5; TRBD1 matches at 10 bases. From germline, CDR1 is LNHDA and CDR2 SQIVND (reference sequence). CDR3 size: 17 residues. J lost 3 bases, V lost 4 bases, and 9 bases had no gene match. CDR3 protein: CASSNPRTGGYNQPQHF. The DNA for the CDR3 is TGTGCCAGTAGTAACCCGCGGACAGGGGGATACAATCAGCCCCAGCATTTT.

The CDR3 nucleotides are TGTGCCAGTACCCCCGGGACTAGCAGGGGGGAGCAGTTCTTC. It specifies CASTPGTSRGEQFF. This rearrangement joins TRBV19 to TRBJ2-1; TRBD2 aligns across 9 bases. The CDR3 runs 14 residues. CDR1 LNHDA and CDR2 SQIVND come from the germline V gene (reference sequence). V was pared by 7 bases and J by 10 bases, with 11 bases of the junction left unmatched.

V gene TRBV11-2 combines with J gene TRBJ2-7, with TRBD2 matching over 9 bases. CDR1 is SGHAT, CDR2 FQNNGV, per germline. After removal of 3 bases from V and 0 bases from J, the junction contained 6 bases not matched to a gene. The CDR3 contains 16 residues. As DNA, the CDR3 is TGTGCCAGCAGCTTCCTAGCGGGACAAAGCTCCTACGAGCAGTACTTC. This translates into CASSFLAGQSSYEQYF.

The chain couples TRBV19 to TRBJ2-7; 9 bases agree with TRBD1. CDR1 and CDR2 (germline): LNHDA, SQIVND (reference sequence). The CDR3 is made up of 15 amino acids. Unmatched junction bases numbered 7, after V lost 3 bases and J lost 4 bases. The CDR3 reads CASSMGRDRAYEQYF. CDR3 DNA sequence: TGTGCCAGTAGTATGGGGCGGGACAGGGCGTACGAGCAGTACTTC.

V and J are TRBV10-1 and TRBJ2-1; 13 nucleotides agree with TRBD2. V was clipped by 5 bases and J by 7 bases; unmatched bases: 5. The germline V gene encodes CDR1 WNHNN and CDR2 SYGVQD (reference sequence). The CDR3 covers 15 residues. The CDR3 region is CASSKLAGGRNEQFF. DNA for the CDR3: TGCGCCAGCAGTAAACTAGCGGGGGGGCGAAATGAGCAGTTCTTC.

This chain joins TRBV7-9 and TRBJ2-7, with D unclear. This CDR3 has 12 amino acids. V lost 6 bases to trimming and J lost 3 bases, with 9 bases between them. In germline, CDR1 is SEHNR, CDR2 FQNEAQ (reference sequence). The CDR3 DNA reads TGTGCCAGCAGGGATAGGAACTACGAGCAGTACTTC. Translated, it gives CASRDRNYEQYF.

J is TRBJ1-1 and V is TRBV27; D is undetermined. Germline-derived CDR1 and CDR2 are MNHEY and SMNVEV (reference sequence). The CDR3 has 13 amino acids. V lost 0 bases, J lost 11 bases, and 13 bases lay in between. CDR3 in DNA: TGTGCCAGCAGTTTATCTCCTGGTCCGCGGGCTTTCTTT. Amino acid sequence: CASSLSPGPRAFF.